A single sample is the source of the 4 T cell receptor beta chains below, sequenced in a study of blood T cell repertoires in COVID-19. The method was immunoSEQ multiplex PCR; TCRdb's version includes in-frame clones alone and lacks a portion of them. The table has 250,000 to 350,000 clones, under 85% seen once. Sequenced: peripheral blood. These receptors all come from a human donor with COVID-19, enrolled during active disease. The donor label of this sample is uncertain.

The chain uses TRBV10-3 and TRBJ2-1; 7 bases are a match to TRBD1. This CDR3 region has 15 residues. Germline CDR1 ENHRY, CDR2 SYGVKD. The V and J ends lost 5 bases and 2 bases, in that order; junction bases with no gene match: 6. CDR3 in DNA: TGTGCCATCAGTAGAACAGGGGAAGCCTACAATGAGCAGTTCTTC. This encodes CAISRTGEAYNEQFF.

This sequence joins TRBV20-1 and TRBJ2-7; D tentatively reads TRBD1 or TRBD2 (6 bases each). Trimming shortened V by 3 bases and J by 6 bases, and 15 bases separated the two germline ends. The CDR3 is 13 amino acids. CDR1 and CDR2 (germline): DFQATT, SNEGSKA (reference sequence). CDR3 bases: TGCAGTGCTAGTGGGGGGCCGTGGCTCGAGCAGTACTTC. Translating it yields CSASGGPWLEQYF.

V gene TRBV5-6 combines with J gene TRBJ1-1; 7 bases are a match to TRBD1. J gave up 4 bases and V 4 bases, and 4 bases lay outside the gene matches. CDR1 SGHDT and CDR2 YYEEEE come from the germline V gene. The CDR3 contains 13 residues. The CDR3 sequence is CASSPRQGTEAFF. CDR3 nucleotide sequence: TGTGCCAGCAGCCCCAGACAGGGCACTGAAGCTTTCTTT. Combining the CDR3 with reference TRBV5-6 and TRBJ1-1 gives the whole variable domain DAGVTQSPTHLIKTRGQQVTLRCSPKSGHDTVSWYQQALGQGPQFIFQYYEEEERQRGNFPDRFSGHQFPNYSSELNVNALLLGDSALYLCASSPRQGTEAFFGQGTRLTVV.

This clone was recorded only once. The CDR3 spells CASSSLAGGYNEQFF. CDR3 nucleotides: TGCGCCAGCAGCTCCCTAGCGGGAGGTTACAATGAGCAGTTCTTC. The V gene is TRBV5-1, the J gene TRBJ2-1, with TRBD2 matching 11 bases. V was clipped by 3 bases and J by 4 bases; unmatched bases: 3. Germline V gene sequence: CDR1 SGHRS, CDR2 YFSETQ. CDR3 length: 15 residues. The variable domain in full, with the rest retrieved from reference TRBV5-1 and TRBJ2-1, is KAGVTQTPRYLIKTRGQQVTLSCSPISGHRSVSWYQQTPGQGLQFLFEYFSETQRNKGNFPGRFSGRQFSNSRSEMNVSTLELGDSALYLCASSSLAGGYNEQFFGPGTRLTVL.